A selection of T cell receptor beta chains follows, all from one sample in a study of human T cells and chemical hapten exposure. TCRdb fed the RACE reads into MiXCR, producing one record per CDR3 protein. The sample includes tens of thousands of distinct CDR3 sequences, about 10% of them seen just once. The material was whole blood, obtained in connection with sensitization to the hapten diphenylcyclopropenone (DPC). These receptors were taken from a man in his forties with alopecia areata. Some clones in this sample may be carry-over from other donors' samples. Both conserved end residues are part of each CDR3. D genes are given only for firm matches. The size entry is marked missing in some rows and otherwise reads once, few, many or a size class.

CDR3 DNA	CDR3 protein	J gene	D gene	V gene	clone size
TGTGCCACCTCACAGGGGCCTCCCACCGGGGAGCTGTTTTTT	CATSQGPPTGELFF	TRBJ2-2	TRBD1	TRBV24-1	few
TGTGCCAGCAGCTATAGGCCCGGGACAAGCAATCAGCCCCAGCATTTT	CASSYRPGTSNQPQHF	TRBJ1-5	.	TRBV5-6	.
TGTGCCAGCAGCTTCATTCTAAGCGGGAGGGACAATGAGCAGTTCTTC	CASSFILSGRDNEQFF	TRBJ2-1	TRBD2	TRBV7-2	few
TGTGCCAGCAGCTTAGAAGATACGCAGTATTTT	CASSLEDTQYF	TRBJ2-3	.	TRBV7-2	many
TGTGCCAGCAGCTTAGTGGGGACAGGGGATTCACCCCTCCACTTT	CASSLVGTGDSPLHF	TRBJ1-6	TRBD1	TRBV7-9	many
TGTGCCAGCAGCCCCCTCGTGGGCACAGATACGCAGTATTTT	CASSPLVGTDTQYF	TRBJ2-3	.	TRBV14	few
TGTGCCAGCAGCTTCTCTTTAGCGGATACGAACACCGGGGAGCTGTTTTTT	CASSFSLADTNTGELFF	TRBJ2-2	.	TRBV11-3	.
TGTGCCATCAGGAGCGAAGGGACAGGGGGCTCCCTGGGGAATGAGCAGTTCTTC	CAIRSEGTGGSLGNEQFF	TRBJ2-1	TRBD1	TRBV10-3	few
TGTGCCAGCAGTTTAGCGAGGTGGGCTTCGGGAGGGGATTACGAGCAGTACTTC	CASSLARWASGGDYEQYF	TRBJ2-7	TRBD2	TRBV12-3/TRBV12-4	.
TGTGCCAGCTCACCGGGACGGAGGACTGAAGCTTTCTTT	CASSPGRRTEAFF	TRBJ1-1	.	TRBV18	few
TGCAGTGCTAGAGATTTGGGGGACATCTCCTACGAGCAGTACTTC	CSARDLGDISYEQYF	TRBJ2-7	.	TRBV20-1	many
TGTGCCAGCAGCCCCGGGACAGGGACGTCAGAGACCCAGTACTTC	CASSPGTGTSETQYF	TRBJ2-5	TRBD1	TRBV7-9	.
TGTGCCAGCAGTATTCGACAGGGGGCCCAGCCCCAGCATTTT	CASSIRQGAQPQHF	TRBJ1-5	TRBD1	TRBV6-5	few
TGCAGTGCTAGCCGGGACTCATCCTCCAATGAGCAGTTCTTC	CSASRDSSSNEQFF	TRBJ2-1	.	TRBV20-1	few
TGTGCCAGCAGCGTAGAGGGGCGATACACCGGGGAGCTGTTTTTT	CASSVEGRYTGELFF	TRBJ2-2	.	TRBV9	few
TGTGCCAGCAGTCCACTAGCGGGAGAAGGTAATGAGCAGTTCTTC	CASSPLAGEGNEQFF	TRBJ2-1	TRBD2	TRBV2	many
TGTGCCAGCAGTTACTCGAGGACAGTCTCTGGAAACACCATATATTTT	CASSYSRTVSGNTIYF	TRBJ1-3	.	TRBV6-2/TRBV6-3	few
TGCAGTATAAGCGGGAGGAACTACAATGAGCAGTTCTTC	CSISGRNYNEQFF	TRBJ2-1	TRBD2	TRBV20-1	.
TGCAGCGTTGAAGAAGGGGTTGGTAGCTACACCTTC	CSVEEGVGSYTF	TRBJ1-2	.	TRBV29-1	.
TGCAGCGTTGCCGTCGGAACTAGCACAGATACGCAGTATTTT	CSVAVGTSTDTQYF	TRBJ2-3	.	TRBV29-1	.
TGTGCCAGCAGTGCCCAAACAGGGAACTATGGCTACACCTTC	CASSAQTGNYGYTF	TRBJ1-2	.	TRBV28	.
TGTGCCAGCAGCCAGTACGGGGGAGGAATCCAAGACGAGCAGTACTTC	CASSQYGGGIQDEQYF	TRBJ2-7	.	TRBV12-3/TRBV12-4	.
TGTGCCAGCGTTACAGGGGACTCCCATCGGAATGAGCAGTTCTTC	CASVTGDSHRNEQFF	TRBJ2-1	.	TRBV6-2/TRBV6-3	few
TGTGCCAGCAGCTTAGCAGGACGGGGGAGGGAGTATTTT	CASSLAGRGREYF	TRBJ2-3	TRBD2	TRBV7-2	.
TGTGCCAGCAGCTTGACTGGGACAGGGGGTGCTGGCTACACCTTC	CASSLTGTGGAGYTF	TRBJ1-2	TRBD1	TRBV12-3/TRBV12-4	few
TGTGCCAGCTCACCGGGGGCCTCCGACGACGAGCAGTACTTT	CASSPGASDDEQYF	TRBJ2-7	.	TRBV18	few
TGTGCCAGCAGCTTACAACTAGCGGGATACACAGATACGCAGTATTTT	CASSLQLAGYTDTQYF	TRBJ2-3	TRBD2	TRBV5-6	few
TGTGCCAGCAGTGGGGGGGCAAGCACAGATACGCAGTATTTT	CASSGGASTDTQYF	TRBJ2-3	.	TRBV6-5	many
TGTGCCAGCTCGCAAACAGGGGGCTCCTACGAGCAGTACTTC	CASSQTGGSYEQYF	TRBJ2-7	TRBD1	TRBV6-5	few
TGTGCCAGCAGCGTAGCGACGGGACTAGCGGGAGTAGATACGCAGTATTTT	CASSVATGLAGVDTQYF	TRBJ2-3	TRBD2	TRBV9	few
TGCAGCGCTACCCTTGGACAGGAGAATTCACCCCTCCACTTT	CSATLGQENSPLHF	TRBJ1-6	TRBD1	TRBV29-1	.
TGCAGCGTTGAAGATCGGCGACAGGGAATGAACTATGGCTACACCTTC	CSVEDRRQGMNYGYTF	TRBJ1-2	TRBD1	TRBV29-1	few
TGCAGTGCTCCTAGCTCTGGGGCCAACGTCCTGACTTTC	CSAPSSGANVLTF	TRBJ2-6	.	TRBV20-1	many
TGTGCCAGCAGTTTACCAGGGGCGTCGAACACTGAAGCTTTCTTT	CASSLPGASNTEAFF	TRBJ1-1	.	TRBV28	few
TGCAGCGTGGGATCCCGATACTTC	CSVGSRYF	TRBJ2-1	.	TRBV29-1	many
TGTGCCAGTAGTAGGGACGGGAGCTCCTACAATGAGCAGTTCTTC	CASSRDGSSYNEQFF	TRBJ2-1	.	TRBV19	few
TGTGCCAGCAGCTTTGTTAGCGCTTACCAAGAGACCCAGTACTTC	CASSFVSAYQETQYF	TRBJ2-5	.	TRBV11-1	few
TGTGCCAGCAGCCTGGGTCCATATGGCTACACCTTC	CASSLGPYGYTF	TRBJ1-2	.	TRBV28	.
TGTGCCAGCAGTTATTACCAGGGGAACACTGAAGCTTTCTTT	CASSYYQGNTEAFF	TRBJ1-1	.	TRBV6-2/TRBV6-3	few
TGTGCCAGCTCCCCCCAGGGACAGAAGAACACTGAAGCTTTCTTT	CASSPQGQKNTEAFF	TRBJ1-1	TRBD1	TRBV18	many
TGTGCCAGCAGTTTATCCCCTAGCGGGAGGAATGAGCAGTTCTTC	CASSLSPSGRNEQFF	TRBJ2-1	TRBD2	TRBV12-3/TRBV12-4	.
TGTGCCAGTAGTATTGGCAGGGGCATTGGGGAGACCCAGTACTTC	CASSIGRGIGETQYF	TRBJ2-5	.	TRBV19	few
TGTGCCTGGAGTGTACCTCAGGGGGCGGCAGGAAACACCATATATTTT	CAWSVPQGAAGNTIYF	TRBJ1-3	TRBD1	TRBV30	many
TGCAGCACCCGACAAGGTTATACGCAGTATTTT	CSTRQGYTQYF	TRBJ2-3	.	TRBV29-1	few
TGTGCCAGCAGCCCACCGACAGGGGCAGATACGCAGTATTTT	CASSPPTGADTQYF	TRBJ2-3	TRBD1	TRBV7-2	.
TGCGCCAGCAGCTTGGGTTTAGCGGGGGCACTCTTTACAGATACGCAGTATTTT	CASSLGLAGALFTDTQYF	TRBJ2-3	TRBD2	TRBV5-1	few
TGCAGCGTTCGTTATGTACTAGCGGACGGAAATGAGCAGTTCTTC	CSVRYVLADGNEQFF	TRBJ2-1	TRBD2	TRBV29-1	.
TGCGCCAGCAGCTTGGAGCAGGGCGGTGCTTTCTTT	CASSLEQGGAFF	TRBJ1-1	.	TRBV5-1	.
TGTGCCAGCAGTCCGACGGTTTACACCGGGGAGCTGTTTTTT	CASSPTVYTGELFF	TRBJ2-2	.	TRBV6-2/TRBV6-3	few
TGTGCCAGCAGCTCGCCGAGGGACACAGATACGCAGTATTTT	CASSSPRDTDTQYF	TRBJ2-3	.	TRBV5-4	many
TGTGCCAGCAGCTTAGCTCGGACTAGCGGGAGGGAAGAGACCCAGTACTTC	CASSLARTSGREETQYF	TRBJ2-5	TRBD2	TRBV7-9	.
TGCAGCGTTGCTGGCGATTCTGTGCAGTATTTT	CSVAGDSVQYF	TRBJ2-3	.	TRBV29-1	.
TGTGCCAGCAGTGATCGGGGGTACAATGAGCAGTTCTTC	CASSDRGYNEQFF	TRBJ2-1	.	TRBV6-2/TRBV6-3	.